Listed below are T cell receptor beta chains from one sample, sequenced in a study of shared clonotypes between healthy human individuals. Sequenced by immunoSEQ multiplex PCR; TCRdb stores in-frame clones only, minus some. The sample lists about 2.1 million clones; around 93% were seen once. Sequencing input: naive CD8+ T cells from PBMCs. These TCRs come from a man younger than 35 in good health. Some clones in this sample may be carry-over from other donors' samples. The CDR3 runs from the conserved cysteine through the conserved F or W. Fields, in order: V gene, D gene, clone size, J gene, CDR3 DNA, CDR3 protein. D genes are given only for firm matches. The listing skips clone size in some rows; elsewhere it reads once, few, many or a size class.

v_gene: TRBV7-9; d_gene: -; abundance: -; j_gene: TRBJ1-2; CDR3nt: TGTGCCAGCACCGTATCGAACTATGGCTACACCTTC; CDR3aa: CASTVSNYGYTF
v_gene: TRBV19; d_gene: -; abundance: once; j_gene: TRBJ2-1; CDR3nt: TGTGCCAGTAGTATAGTCGACAGTGATGAGCAGTTCTTC; CDR3aa: CASSIVDSDEQFF
v_gene: TRBV7-9; d_gene: -; abundance: -; j_gene: TRBJ2-2; CDR3nt: TGTGCCAGCAGCTTAGTGGGCGGCAGGAACACCGGGGAGCTGTTTTTT; CDR3aa: CASSLVGGRNTGELFF
v_gene: TRBV27; d_gene: TRBD1; abundance: -; j_gene: TRBJ2-3; CDR3nt: TGTGCCAGCAGTCCGCGACAGGGGGCCAGCACAGATACGCAGTATTTT; CDR3aa: CASSPRQGASTDTQYF
v_gene: TRBV5-1; d_gene: TRBD2; abundance: -; j_gene: TRBJ2-1; CDR3nt: TGCGCCAGCAGCCTGGGACTAGCGGGTCTTTACAATGAGCAGTTCTTC; CDR3aa: CASSLGLAGLYNEQFF
v_gene: TRBV5-6; d_gene: TRBD2; abundance: once; j_gene: TRBJ2-7; CDR3nt: TGTGCCAGCAGCTGGGCTAGCGGGAGGGTCCACGAGCAGTACTTC; CDR3aa: CASSWASGRVHEQYF
v_gene: TRBV28; d_gene: TRBD1; abundance: -; j_gene: TRBJ2-7; CDR3nt: TGTGCCAGCAGTCCGGGACAGGTCGACGAGCAGTACTTC; CDR3aa: CASSPGQVDEQYF
v_gene: TRBV11-3; d_gene: TRBD2; abundance: -; j_gene: TRBJ2-1; CDR3nt: TGTGCCAGCAGCCCGGGACTAGCGGGAGCGGCCTCCTACAATGAGCAGTTCTTC; CDR3aa: CASSPGLAGAASYNEQFF
v_gene: TRBV19; d_gene: -; abundance: -; j_gene: TRBJ1-1; CDR3nt: TGTGCCACGATACAGAGCACTGAAGCTTTCTTT; CDR3aa: CATIQSTEAFF
v_gene: TRBV5-6; d_gene: -; abundance: -; j_gene: TRBJ2-7; CDR3nt: TGTGCCAGCAGCTCCGGACTGGGCTCCTACGAGCAGTACTTC; CDR3aa: CASSSGLGSYEQYF
v_gene: TRBV7-3; d_gene: TRBD2; abundance: -; j_gene: TRBJ2-4; CDR3nt: TGTGCCAGCAGCTTAGTCACTAGCGGTCTAGCCAAAAACATTCAGTACTTC; CDR3aa: CASSLVTSGLAKNIQYF
v_gene: TRBV4-1; d_gene: TRBD2; abundance: -; j_gene: TRBJ2-1; CDR3nt: TGCGCCAGCAGCCAAGGAACCAGCGGGAGGGCCGTCAATGAGCAGTTCTTC; CDR3aa: CASSQGTSGRAVNEQFF
v_gene: TRBV7-9; d_gene: -; abundance: -; j_gene: TRBJ2-3; CDR3nt: TGTGCCAGCGAAGGTCTTGATACGCAGTATTTT; CDR3aa: CASEGLDTQYF
v_gene: TRBV7-2; d_gene: -; abundance: -; j_gene: TRBJ2-3; CDR3nt: TGTGCCAGCAGCCAACGTCCGGGACTCTCCCTAGTTACGCAGTATTTT; CDR3aa: CASSQRPGLSLVTQYF
v_gene: TRBV2; d_gene: -; abundance: -; j_gene: TRBJ1-1; CDR3nt: TGTGCCAGCAGTCGACAGAACACTGAAGCTTTCTTT; CDR3aa: CASSRQNTEAFF
v_gene: TRBV7-9; d_gene: -; abundance: -; j_gene: TRBJ2-4; CDR3nt: TGTGCCAGCAGCTTGACTCAGACGCTGCCAACGGGCATTCAGTACTTC; CDR3aa: CASSLTQTLPTGIQYF
v_gene: TRBV6-5; d_gene: -; abundance: once; j_gene: TRBJ2-1; CDR3nt: TGTGCCAGCAGTTCTAACGATGAGCAGTTCTTC; CDR3aa: CASSSNDEQFF
v_gene: TRBV5-6; d_gene: -; abundance: -; j_gene: TRBJ2-7; CDR3nt: TGTGCCAGCAGCGGCCGGGACGAAGACCCCTACGAGCAGTACTTC; CDR3aa: CASSGRDEDPYEQYF
v_gene: TRBV2; d_gene: TRBD2; abundance: -; j_gene: TRBJ2-7; CDR3nt: TGTGCCACCAAACGGACTGGACTAGCGGTAACCTACGAGCAGTACTTC; CDR3aa: CATKRTGLAVTYEQYF
v_gene: TRBV5-6; d_gene: -; abundance: -; j_gene: TRBJ2-3; CDR3nt: TGTGCCAGCAGCTATGACGTTAGCACAGATACGCAGTATTTT; CDR3aa: CASSYDVSTDTQYF
v_gene: TRBV27; d_gene: -; abundance: -; j_gene: TRBJ1-5; CDR3nt: TGTGCCAGCACCCCGGCCGGTAGCAATCAGCCCCAGCATTTT; CDR3aa: CASTPAGSNQPQHF
v_gene: TRBV6-5; d_gene: -; abundance: -; j_gene: TRBJ2-1; CDR3nt: TGTGCCAGCAGTTACTCGATCCCGAGAACGTTTGAGCAGTTCTTC; CDR3aa: CASSYSIPRTFEQFF